This entry lists 18 T cell receptor beta chains sequenced from one sample in a study of shared clonotypes between healthy human individuals (dated by TCRdb to the early 2020s). CD8 naive samples were CD45RO-negative cells positively selected for CCR7, giving a CD45RA+CCR7+ population that excluded TemRA cells. Library creation used the immunoSEQ multiplex PCR assay. As stored in TCRdb, this immuneACCESS dataset retains in-frame rearrangements with V and J assigned. A fraction of the clones does not appear; measured against another copy, unresolved V genes explain less than half of the discrepancy, and the remainder lacks a known reason. Across this sample there are about 650,000 clones, with less than 97% seen only once. The ten largest make up over 0.09% of the sample. The specimen sequenced was naive CD8+ T cells sorted from blood. Taken with the paper, the label for cell subset or site translates to: CD45RA+CCR7+. The receptors were sampled from a woman aged 30 to 39 in good health.

V usage is TRBV5-1 and J usage is TRBJ1-1; no definite D call. V gave up 0 bases and J gave up 1 base, with 4 bases separating them. The CDR3 is 13 residues long. Germline V lookup: CDR1 SGHRS, CDR2 YFSETQ. The CDR3 loop reads CASSLGANTEAFF. CDR3 bases: TGCGCCAGCAGCTTGGGGGCGAACACTGAAGCTTTCTTT. The full variable domain, its missing parts supplied by reference TRBV5-1 and TRBJ1-1, is KAGVTQTPRYLIKTRGQQVTLSCSPISGHRSVSWYQQTPGQGLQFLFEYFSETQRNKGNFPGRFSGRQFSNSRSEMNVSTLELGDSALYLCASSLGANTEAFFGQGTRLTVV.

The rearrangement uses TRBV7-9 and TRBJ2-7, with TRBD2 matching over 8 bases. The germline V gene encodes CDR1 SEHNR and CDR2 FQNEAQ (reference sequence). Germline trimming cut 5 bases from V and 6 bases from J; bases unmatched to any gene: 6. The CDR3 is 13 residues long. DNA for the CDR3: TGTGCCAGCAGCCCCAGGACTAGCTTCGAGCAGTACTTC. It specifies CASSPRTSFEQYF.

This clone occurred once. The chain links TRBV27 to TRBJ1-5, with D perhaps matching TRBD1 (6 bases). The CDR3 spans 16 residues. The germline V gene encodes CDR1 MNHEY and CDR2 SMNVEV (reference sequence). V was shortened by 5 bases and J by 6 bases, with 20 bases between the two germline ends. The CDR3 nucleotides read TGTGCCAGCAGTCCGCGGACAGCAGTTGGAGGTCAGCCCCAGCATTTT. It is translated as CASSPRTAVGGQPQHF.

The chain is built from TRBV7-7 and TRBJ2-5; TRBD1 agrees at 7 bases. V shed 5 bases and J 2 bases; nucleotides not matched to a gene: 11. CDR3 length: 16 residues. Germline values: CDR1 SSHAT, CDR2 FNYEAQ (reference sequence). Here the CDR3 reads CASSPSRLGQQETQYF. The CDR3 DNA is TGTGCCAGCAGCCCCTCAAGGTTGGGACAGCAAGAGACCCAGTACTTC.

The gene calls are TRBV19 and TRBJ2-2; possibly TRBD1 or TRBD2 for D (5 bases each). The CDR3 consists of 16 residues. The ends were cut back, 6 bases at V and 1 base at J, with 15 bases in the middle. From germline, CDR1 is LNHDA and CDR2 SQIVND (reference sequence). In nucleotides, the CDR3 is TGTGCCAGTAGCCCTAGTATGGGGGTGAACACCGGGGAGCTGTTTTTT. Amino acids: CASSPSMGVNTGELFF.

Details on this clone: Different DNA sequences within this sample yield the same CDR3. The chain uses TRBV9 and TRBJ2-1; a possible D gene is TRBD2 (6 bases). The length of the CDR3 is 16 residues. Trimming took off 3 bases at V and 0 bases at J, with 13 bases between the two ends. Germline V gene lookup returns CDR1 SGDLS and CDR2 YYNGEE. CDR3 DNA: TGTGCCAGCAGCGCTGGGACTGGGGGCTCCTACAATGAGCAGTTCTTC. This encodes CASSAGTGGSYNEQFF.

The V call is TRBV6-5, the J call TRBJ1-2; D unclear. The V gene lost 5 bases and the J gene lost 1 base, with 8 bases spanning the gap. CDR3 length: 13 residues. The germline gives CDR1 MNHEY, CDR2 SVGAGI. This chain's CDR3 is CASSDRNNYGYTF. The CDR3 nucleotides are TGTGCCAGCAGTGACCGGAATAACTATGGCTACACCTTC.

This sequence joins TRBV25-1 and TRBJ1-1; D remains unclear. Germline V lookup: CDR1 MGHDK, CDR2 SYGVNS. With 4 bases removed from V and 9 bases from J, the gap between germline ends came to 12 bases. The CDR3 runs 12 residues. The CDR3 nucleotides read TGTGCCAGCAGTGCACAGTCGTGGCAAGCTTTCTTT. Translating gives CASSAQSWQAFF.

In its sample, this clone was seen once. The V call is TRBV27, the J call TRBJ1-5; D ambiguous. CDR1 and CDR2 (germline): MNHEY, SMNVEV (reference sequence). Trimming pared 11 bases from V and 7 bases from J, leaving 18 bases between. The CDR3 covers 13 residues. The CDR3 region is CACPSRMLQPQHF. In DNA, the CDR3 is TGTGCCTGCCCCTCGAGGATGCTGCAGCCCCAGCATTTT.

The V call is TRBV6-4, the J call TRBJ2-1; D is perhaps TRBD1 (5 bases). V lost 3 bases to trimming and J lost 8 bases, with 14 bases between them. From germline, CDR1 is MRHNA and CDR2 SNTAGT. This CDR3 spans 14 amino acids. The CDR3 region is CASSERGAYDEQFF. The CDR3 nucleotides are TGTGCCAGCAGTGAAAGGGGTGCTTACGATGAGCAGTTCTTC.

The CDR3: CASSLVGPTGELFF. The CDR3 bases are TGTGCCAGCAGTTTAGTAGGTCCCACAGGGGAGCTGTTTTTT. V usage is TRBV28 and J usage is TRBJ2-2; D gene uncertain. Trimming shortened V by 2 bases and J by 8 bases, and 12 bases separated the two germline ends. The CDR3 is 14 amino acids. Germline V gene sequence: CDR1 MDHEN, CDR2 SYDVKM.

The chain couples TRBV7-5 to TRBJ2-7; no check of the table's D call, TRBD2, against the DNA was made. TRBV7-5 is deemed a pseudogene. The CDR3 has 17 amino acids. CDR3 nucleotide sequence: TGTGTCAGAAGCTCCAAGGTTAGCGGTTCTTCCTCCTACGAGCAGTACTTC. The encoded protein is CVRSSKVSGSSSYEQYF.

The chain joins TRBV7-6 to TRBJ1-1, with 7 bases fitting TRBD1. The J segment lost 2 bases and the V segment lost 7 bases, leaving 10 bases of the junction unmatched. There are 15 residues in the CDR3. Germline CDR1 reads SGHVS; CDR2 reads FNYEAQ. The DNA of the CDR3 is TGTGCCAGCACGATGGGGGACAGACCCAACACTGAAGCTTTCTTT. Translation: CASTMGDRPNTEAFF.

Comments on this clone: Relative to the germline gene, one junction end is altered; a read error may explain this. The same CDR3 arises from other DNA sequences in this sample as well. The chain is built from TRBV28 and TRBJ1-1, with D possibly being TRBD1 (6 bases). Germline CDR1 reads MDHEN; CDR2 reads SYDVKM. CDR3 length equals 13 residues. CDR3: CASSLIGGTEAFF. The DNA for the CDR3 is TGTGCCAGCAGTTTGATCGGGGGCACTGAAGCTTTTTTT.

The chain is built from TRBV28 and TRBJ2-7; TRBD1 might be the D (6 bases). CDR3 length equals 15 residues. From germline, CDR1 is MDHEN and CDR2 SYDVKM. V was shortened by 6 bases and J by 5 bases, with 20 bases between the two germline ends. Written as DNA, the CDR3 is TGTGCCAGCAGCTTGTATCGCGGCAGGGACAACGAGCAGTACTTC. Translating it yields CASSLYRGRDNEQYF.

CDR3 sequence reads: CASSRGTSGNNEQFF. In nucleotides, the CDR3 is TGTGCCAGCAGCCGCGGGACTAGCGGGAACAATGAGCAGTTCTTC. The chain links TRBV28 to TRBJ2-1, with 13 bases matching TRBD2. This CDR3 has 15 residues. Germline V gene data show CDR1 as MDHEN and CDR2 as SYDVKM. Germline trimming cut 6 bases from V and 5 bases from J; bases unmatched to any gene: 4.

The table lists this clone with a count of one. V gene TRBV9 combines with J gene TRBJ2-2, with D perhaps matching TRBD1 or TRBD2 (5 bases each). Trimming removed 5 bases from V and 2 bases from J, with 13 bases in between. There are 15 residues in the CDR3. Germline-derived CDR1 and CDR2 are SGDLS and YYNGEE. CDR3 nucleotide sequence: TGTGCCAGCAGAGGCCGGGACGTTAACACCGGGGAGCTGTTTTTT. Residues: CASRGRDVNTGELFF.

This clone was seen a single time. DNA for the CDR3: TGTGCCAGCAGTTCTAGCGGTCCGGGAAGGGGGGAAGAGACCCAGTACTTC. It encodes CASSSSGPGRGEETQYF. This chain joins TRBV27 and TRBJ2-5; possibly TRBD2 for D (7 bases). This CDR3 region has 17 residues. CDR1 MNHEY and CDR2 SMNVEV come from the germline V gene (reference sequence). V dropped 4 bases and J dropped 3 bases, with 21 bases sitting between them.